These T cell receptor beta chains were read from a single sample in a study of monozygotic twins with inflammatory bowel disease. No DNA is given; TCRdb re-called the 5' RACE reads and lists each CDR3 protein once. The specimen's table records under 150,000 distinct CDR3 sequences. Sequencing used blood. The source is a human donor with ulcerative colitis or Crohn's disease, or a healthy co-twin of an affected twin (not recorded which). Both conserved end residues are part of each CDR3.

13,TRBV27,TRBJ1-6,CASSLYGGSPLHF
13,TRBV18,TRBJ2-1,CASSPSTANEQFF
15,TRBV7-9,TRBJ2-2,CASSLVGAITGELFF
11,TRBV6-6,TRBJ2-5,CASRNVETQYF
14,TRBV20-1,TRBJ1-4,CSGATGTHNQKLFF
14,TRBV30,TRBJ2-5,CAWRDYGGGETQYF
14,TRBV12-3/TRBV12-4,TRBJ2-7,CASSGPGQGLEQYF
16,TRBV5-4,TRBJ2-5,CASSWGAAVSKETQYF
13,TRBV24-1,TRBJ1-5,CATRRTGDQPQHF
16,TRBV5-1,TRBJ2-3,CASSLGTALRTDTQYF
15,TRBV7-9,TRBJ1-5,CASSPLGSHDQPQHF
16,TRBV5-1,TRBJ2-3,CASSLVEGALTDTQYF
15,TRBV7-2,TRBJ1-1,CASSRSDSLNTEAFF
16,TRBV7-9,TRBJ1-1,CASSPERGPRNTEAFF
17,TRBV7-8,TRBJ1-2,CASQKNRLGGANYGYTF
15,TRBV5-1,TRBJ2-7,CASSLWGGQVYEQYF
14,TRBV5-1,TRBJ2-2,CASSPAGGTGELFF
14,TRBV5-1,TRBJ1-1,CASRRAYMNTEAFF
15,TRBV20-1,TRBJ2-2,CSARDRRLGKGELFF
15,TRBV7-8,TRBJ1-2,CASSHVGRVDYGYTF
12,TRBV7-2,TRBJ1-2,CASSQNKYGYTF
15,TRBV18,TRBJ1-1,CASSPRSTAASEAFF
14,TRBV5-6,TRBJ2-1,CASSFTNRVNEQFF
13,TRBV28,TRBJ1-2,CASSLLRGLGYTF
17,TRBV5-5,TRBJ1-5,CASSERQGRNGNQPQHF
13,TRBV20-1,TRBJ1-5,CSASLRGGQPQHF
16,TRBV18,TRBJ2-7,CASSAGWDLISYEQYF
15,TRBV7-2,TRBJ1-4,CASSLVTGLNEKLFF